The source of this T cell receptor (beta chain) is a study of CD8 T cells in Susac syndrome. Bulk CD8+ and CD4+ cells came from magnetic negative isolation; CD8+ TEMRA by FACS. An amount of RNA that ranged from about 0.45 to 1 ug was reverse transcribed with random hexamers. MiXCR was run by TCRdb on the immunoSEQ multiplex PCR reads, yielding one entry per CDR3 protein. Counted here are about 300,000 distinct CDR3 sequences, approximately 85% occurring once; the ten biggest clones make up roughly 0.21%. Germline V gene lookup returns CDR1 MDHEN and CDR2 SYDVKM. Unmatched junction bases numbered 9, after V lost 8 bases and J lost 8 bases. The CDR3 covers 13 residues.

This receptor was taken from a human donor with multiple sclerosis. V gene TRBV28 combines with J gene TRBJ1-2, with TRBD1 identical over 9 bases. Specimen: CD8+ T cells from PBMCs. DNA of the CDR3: TGTGCCAGCCGAGGGACAGGGCCTTGGGGCTACACCTTC. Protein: CASRGTGPWGYTF.